This T cell receptor beta chain was found in a study of regulatory T cells in long-lasting Graves disease. This clonotype was picked up many times. The antigen is unknown. Time point specified: persistent/refractory GD, antithyroid drugs over 5 years with positive TRAb. From RNA extracted from PBMCs, the TCR library was made. Broader study findings: Sharing of public clonotypes was greater in persistent patients (about 2,500) than in new patients (around 1,000). Persistent Graves' cases showed lower TCR diversity than newly diagnosed cases.

Combining iRepertoire HTBI primers with Arm-PCR of CDR3 regions, the authors built TCR beta libraries. In the original analysis: The study identified roughly 59 TRBV and approximately 13 TRBJ segments across samples. A single record per CDR3 protein comes from TCRdb applying MiXCR to the multiplex PCR reads. These V and J calls derive from TCRdb rather than the authors' analysis. This table has about 450,000 distinct CDR3 sequences, around 22% appearing once. The receptor was derived from a female donor with Graves disease. The sample in question was peripheral blood mononuclear cells (PBMCs), obtained when the disease was refractory, from a patient treated with antithyroid drugs.

DNA of the CDR3: TGTGCCAGCAGCCTGCACCCCGGGACGGCCTACGAGCAGTACTTC. It is translated as CASSLHPGTAYEQYF. The chain combines TRBV7-8 with TRBJ2-7; either TRBD1 or TRBD2 may fit D (5 bases each). Per germline, CDR1 SGHVS and CDR2 FQNEAQ. The CDR3 is 15 amino acids. The germline V and J ends were trimmed by 5 bases and 2 bases, with 16 bases remaining between them.